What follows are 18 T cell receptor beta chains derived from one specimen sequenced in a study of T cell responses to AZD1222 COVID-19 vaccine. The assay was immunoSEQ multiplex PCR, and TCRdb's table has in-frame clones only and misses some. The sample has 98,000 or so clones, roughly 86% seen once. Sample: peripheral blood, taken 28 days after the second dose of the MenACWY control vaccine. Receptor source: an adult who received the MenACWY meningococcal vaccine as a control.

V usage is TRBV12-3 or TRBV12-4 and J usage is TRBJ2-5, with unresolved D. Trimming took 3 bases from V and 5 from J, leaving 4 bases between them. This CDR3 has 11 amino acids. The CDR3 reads CASSFSETQYF. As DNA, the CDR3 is TGTGCCAGCAGTTTCTCGGAGACCCAGTACTTC.

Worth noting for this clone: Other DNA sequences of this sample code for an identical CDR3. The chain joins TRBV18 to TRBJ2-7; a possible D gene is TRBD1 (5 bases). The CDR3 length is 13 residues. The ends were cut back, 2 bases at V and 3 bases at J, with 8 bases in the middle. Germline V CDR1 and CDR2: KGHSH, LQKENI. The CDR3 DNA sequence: TGTGCCAGCTCACCAGGGGCGAACTACGAGCAGTACTTC. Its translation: CASSPGANYEQYF. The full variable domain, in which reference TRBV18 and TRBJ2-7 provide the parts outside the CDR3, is NAGVMQNPRHLVRRRGQEARLRCSPMKGHSHVYWYRQLPEEGLKFMVYLQKENIIDESGMPKERFSAEFPKEGPSILRIQQVVRGDSAAYFCASSPGANYEQYFGPGTRLTVT.

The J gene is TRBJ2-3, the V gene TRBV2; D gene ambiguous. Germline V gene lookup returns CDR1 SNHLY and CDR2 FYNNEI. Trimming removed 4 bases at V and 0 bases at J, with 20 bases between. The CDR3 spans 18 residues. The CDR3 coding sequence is TGTGCCAGCAGTGTTCTGGTCGGTGGAAGCTTTAGCACAGATACGCAGTATTTT. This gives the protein CASSVLVGGSFSTDTQYF. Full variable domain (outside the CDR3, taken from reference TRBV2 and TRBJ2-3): EPEVTQTPSHQVTQMGQEVILRCVPISNHLYFYWYRQILGQKVEFLVSFYNNEISEKSEIFDDQFSVERPDGSNFTLKIRSTKLEDSAMYFCASSVLVGGSFSTDTQYFGPGTRLTVL.

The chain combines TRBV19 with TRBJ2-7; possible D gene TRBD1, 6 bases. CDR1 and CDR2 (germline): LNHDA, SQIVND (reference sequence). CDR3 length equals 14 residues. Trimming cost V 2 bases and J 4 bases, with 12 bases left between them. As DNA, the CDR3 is TGTGCCAGTAGTATACAGGGGAGTAAATACGAGCAGTACTTC. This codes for CASSIQGSKYEQYF.

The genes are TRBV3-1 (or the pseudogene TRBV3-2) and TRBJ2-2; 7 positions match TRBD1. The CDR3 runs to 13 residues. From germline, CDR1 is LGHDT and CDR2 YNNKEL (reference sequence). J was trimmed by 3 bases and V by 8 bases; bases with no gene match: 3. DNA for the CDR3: TGTGCCAGCGGGACAGCCCACACCGGGGAGCTGTTTTTT. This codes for CASGTAHTGELFF.

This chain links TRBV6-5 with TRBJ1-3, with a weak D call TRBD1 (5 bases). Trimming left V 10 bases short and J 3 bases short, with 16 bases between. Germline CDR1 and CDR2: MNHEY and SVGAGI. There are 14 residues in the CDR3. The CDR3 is CATQGASVGNTIYF. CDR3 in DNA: TGTGCCACCCAAGGGGCATCGGTTGGAAACACCATATATTTT.

The CDR3 region has the DNA TGTGCCAGCAGTCCAAGATCGAGCTCCTATAATTCACCCCTCCACTTT. The encoded protein is CASSPRSSSYNSPLHF. V gene TRBV28 combines with J gene TRBJ1-6; D uncertain. Trimming took off 5 bases at V and 0 bases at J, with 11 bases between the two ends. The CDR3 extends over 16 amino acids. CDR1 is MDHEN, CDR2 SYDVKM, per germline.

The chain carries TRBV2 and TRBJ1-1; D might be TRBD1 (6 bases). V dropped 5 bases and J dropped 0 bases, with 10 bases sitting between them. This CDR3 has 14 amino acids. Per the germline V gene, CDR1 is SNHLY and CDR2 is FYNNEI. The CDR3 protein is CASSWDMMNTEAFF. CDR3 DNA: TGTGCCAGCAGTTGGGACATGATGAACACTGAAGCTTTCTTT.

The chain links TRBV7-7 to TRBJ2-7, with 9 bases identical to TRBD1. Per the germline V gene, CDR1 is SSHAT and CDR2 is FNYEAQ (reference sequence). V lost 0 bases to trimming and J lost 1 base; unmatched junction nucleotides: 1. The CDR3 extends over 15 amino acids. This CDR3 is CASSLAQGASYEQYF. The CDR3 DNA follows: TGTGCCAGCAGCTTAGCACAGGGGGCGTCCTACGAGCAGTACTTC.

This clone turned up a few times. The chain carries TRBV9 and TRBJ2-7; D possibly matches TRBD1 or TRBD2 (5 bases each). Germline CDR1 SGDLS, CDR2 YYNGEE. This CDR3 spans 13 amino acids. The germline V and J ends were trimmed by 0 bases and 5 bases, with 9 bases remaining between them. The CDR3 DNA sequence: TGTGCCAGCAGCGTAGGGGGGAACCACGAGCAGTACTTC. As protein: CASSVGGNHEQYF.

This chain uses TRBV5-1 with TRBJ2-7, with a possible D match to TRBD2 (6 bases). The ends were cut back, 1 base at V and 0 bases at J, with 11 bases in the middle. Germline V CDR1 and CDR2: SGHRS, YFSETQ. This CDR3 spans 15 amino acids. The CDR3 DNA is TGCGCCAGCAGCTTGAAGGGTAGCGGCTCCTACGAGCAGTACTTC. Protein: CASSLKGSGSYEQYF.

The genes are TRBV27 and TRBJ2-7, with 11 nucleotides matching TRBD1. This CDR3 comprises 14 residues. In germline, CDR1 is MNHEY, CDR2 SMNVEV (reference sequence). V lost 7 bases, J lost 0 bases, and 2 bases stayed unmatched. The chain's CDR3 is CASTGTGGSYEQYF. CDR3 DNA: TGTGCCAGCACGGGGACAGGGGGCTCCTACGAGCAGTACTTC.

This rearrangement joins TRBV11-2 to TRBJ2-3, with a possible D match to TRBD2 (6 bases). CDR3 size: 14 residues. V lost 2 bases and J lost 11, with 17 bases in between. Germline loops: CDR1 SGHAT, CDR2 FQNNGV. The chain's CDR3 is CASSLLFGGRGQYF. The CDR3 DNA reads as TGTGCCAGCAGCTTACTTTTCGGGGGTCGTGGGCAGTATTTT.

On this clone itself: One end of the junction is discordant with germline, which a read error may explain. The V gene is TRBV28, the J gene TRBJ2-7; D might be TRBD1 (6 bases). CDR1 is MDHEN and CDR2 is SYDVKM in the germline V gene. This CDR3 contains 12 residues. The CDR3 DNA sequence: TGTGCCAGCAGTTTCACACAGGGAGCCCTGAGCTTC. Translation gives CASSFTQGALSF.

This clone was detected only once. CDR3 in DNA: TGTGCCAGCAGGCAGAACACGAACACCGGGGAGCTGTTTTTT. Translating it yields CASRQNTNTGELFF. The chain has TRBV6-5 and TRBJ2-2; unclear D gene. Germline CDR1 is MNHEY and CDR2 is SVGAGI. Trimming left V 6 bases short and J 0 bases short, with 8 bases between. This CDR3 has 14 residues.

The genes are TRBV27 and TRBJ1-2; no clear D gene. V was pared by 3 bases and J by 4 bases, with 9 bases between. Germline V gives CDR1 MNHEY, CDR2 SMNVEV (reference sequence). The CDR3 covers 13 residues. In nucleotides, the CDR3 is TGTGCCAGCAGTTTTCACCGAGGCTATGGCTACACCTTC. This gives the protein CASSFHRGYGYTF.

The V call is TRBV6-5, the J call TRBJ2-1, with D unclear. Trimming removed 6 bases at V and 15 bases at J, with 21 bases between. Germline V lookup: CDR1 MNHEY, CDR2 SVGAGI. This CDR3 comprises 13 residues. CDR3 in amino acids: CASRYTHTARLFF. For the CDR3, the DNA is TGTGCCAGCAGATATACCCACACGGCACGCCTGTTCTTC.

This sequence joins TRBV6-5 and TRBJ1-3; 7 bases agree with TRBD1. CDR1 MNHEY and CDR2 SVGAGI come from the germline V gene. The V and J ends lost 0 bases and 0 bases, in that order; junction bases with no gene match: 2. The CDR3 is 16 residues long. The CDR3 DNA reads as TGTGCCAGCAGTTACTCGGGACAGAGCTCTGGAAACACCATATATTTT. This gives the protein CASSYSGQSSGNTIYF.